This T cell receptor (beta chain) was documented in a study of cytomegalovirus exposure and HLA in healthy donors. Vbeta (60) and Jbeta (13) primers were used in the PCR. The protocol was immunoSEQ multiplex PCR, while the TCRdb copy is restricted to in-frame clones and leaves out a portion. This table has some 130,000 clones, under 85% appearing once. This CDR3 comprises 15 residues. In germline, CDR1 is SGHAT, CDR2 FQNNGV. Between the trimmed V and J ends, which lost 1 base and 5 bases, there was a span of 11 bases. The material sequenced was PBMCs. The chain joins TRBV11-2 to TRBJ2-2; D remains unclear. The receptor was isolated from a young man in good health and CMV-seronegative. CDR3: CASSLVSLLTGELFF. For the CDR3, the DNA is TGTGCCAGCAGCTTAGTCTCACTTCTAACCGGGGAGCTGTTTTTT.